Listed here are 27 T cell receptor beta chains from one sample, sequenced in a study of blood T cell repertoires in COVID-19. Data came from immunoSEQ multiplex PCR; TCRdb stores just in-frame clones and leaves some out. This table has 250,000 to 400,000 clones, almost 90% appearing once. Sequences were obtained from peripheral blood. The receptors were sampled from a woman younger than 45 with COVID-19, enrolled during active disease.

The CDR3 spells CASSPDRYEQYF. The DNA for the CDR3 is TGTGCCAGCTCACCGGACAGGTACGAGCAGTACTTC. The V and J genes are TRBV18 and TRBJ2-7, with 7 bases that match TRBD1. J lost 4 bases, V lost 3 bases, and 0 bases had no gene match. The CDR3 consists of 12 residues. CDR1 KGHSH and CDR2 LQKENI come from the germline V gene. Supplemented by reference TRBV18 and TRBJ2-7, the full variable domain reads NAGVMQNPRHLVRRRGQEARLRCSPMKGHSHVYWYRQLPEEGLKFMVYLQKENIIDESGMPKERFSAEFPKEGPSILRIQQVVRGDSAAYFCASSPDRYEQYFGPGTRLTVT.

This clone was seen a single time. V is TRBV25-1 and J is TRBJ2-1; 10 bases are a match to TRBD2. V gave up 2 bases and J gave up 6 bases; unmatched junction bases: 7. This CDR3 is built from 16 residues. Germline-derived CDR1 and CDR2 are MGHDK and SYGVNS. The chain's CDR3 is CASSEIISGRANEQFF. In DNA, the CDR3 is TGTGCCAGCAGTGAAATAATAAGCGGGAGGGCCAATGAGCAGTTCTTC.

The chain links TRBV7-3 to TRBJ1-1, with TRBD1 matching over 8 bases. V shed 5 bases, J shed 5 bases, and the junction held 10 bases outside the gene matches. The CDR3 is 15 amino acids. The germline gives CDR1 SGHTA, CDR2 FQGTGA. CDR3 bases: TGTGCCAGCAGCCCACAGGGGGGTATGGGGACTGAAGCTTTCTTT. This encodes CASSPQGGMGTEAFF.

The chain couples TRBV5-1 to TRBJ1-1; 11 bases are shared with TRBD1. V lost 4 bases to trimming and J lost 1 base; unmatched junction nucleotides: 9. The CDR3 runs 17 residues. The germline gives CDR1 SGHRS, CDR2 YFSETQ. CDR3 loop: CASSADRGLSTNTEAFF. CDR3 sequence (DNA): TGCGCCAGCAGCGCGGACAGGGGGCTTTCAACGAACACTGAAGCTTTCTTT.

J is TRBJ1-5 and V is TRBV7-9; the D is unclear. The ends were cut back, 5 bases at V and 4 bases at J, with 12 bases in the middle. CDR1 is SEHNR, CDR2 FQNEAQ, per germline (reference sequence). The CDR3 spans 14 residues. CDR3: CASSIGYENQPQHF. CDR3 in DNA: TGTGCCAGCAGCATAGGATACGAGAATCAGCCCCAGCATTTT.

This clone came up a few times. The V gene is TRBV18, the J gene TRBJ1-1; no clear D gene. Germline V lookup: CDR1 KGHSH, CDR2 LQKENI. This CDR3 is built from 12 residues. V was trimmed by 3 bases and J by 8 bases, leaving 10 bases between them. For the CDR3, the DNA is TGTGCCAGCTCACCGACGACGAGGGAAGCTTTCTTT. It encodes CASSPTTREAFF.

This clone has just one count. The chain uses TRBV25-1 and TRBJ1-1; a possible D gene is TRBD1 (5 bases). Germline assignment: CDR1 MGHDK and CDR2 SYGVNS. Between the trimmed V and J ends, which lost 5 bases and 1 base, there was a span of 8 bases. The CDR3 extends over 13 amino acids. CDR3 loop: CASSFGQNTEAFF. Here the CDR3 DNA reads TGTGCCAGCAGTTTCGGACAGAACACTGAAGCTTTCTTT.

The chain carries TRBV30 and TRBJ1-2, with TRBD1 as a possible D gene (5 bases). The CDR3 spans 15 residues. Deletions cut 0 bases from V and 5 bases from J, with 16 bases between. CDR1 and CDR2 from the germline V gene are GTSNPN and SVGIG (reference sequence). CDR3 bases: TGTGCCTGGAGTGTCGGGCCCTTGGAGGGGTATGGCTACACCTTC. Amino acids: CAWSVGPLEGYGYTF.

The CDR3 reads CASSKADRNTEAFF. The CDR3 DNA sequence: TGTGCCAGCAGCAAAGCGGACAGGAACACTGAAGCTTTCTTT. This chain uses TRBV21-1 with TRBJ1-1; the table's D call, TRBD1, has no DNA check behind it. TRBV21-1 counts as a pseudogene. There are 14 residues in the CDR3.

This clone was found a few times. The chain carries TRBV11-2 and TRBJ1-2; D may be TRBD1 (6 bases). Trimming stripped 5 bases from V and 2 bases from J, with 15 bases between. The V gene's germline CDR1 is SGHAT and CDR2 FQNNGV. The CDR3 extends over 15 amino acids. CDR3 DNA: TGTGCCAGCAGCGCACTCAGGGACATGAACTATGGCTACACCTTC. Translation: CASSALRDMNYGYTF.

A single count supports this clone. The chain recombines TRBV27 with TRBJ1-4; no reliable D call. Trimming left V 3 bases short and J 4 bases short, with 15 bases between. The germline gives CDR1 MNHEY, CDR2 SMNVEV (reference sequence). The CDR3 runs to 16 residues. As DNA, the CDR3 is TGTGCCAGCAGTTTTTCCCTCGAAGAGGTTAATGAAAAACTGTTTTTT. This translates into CASSFSLEEVNEKLFF.

In this sample, this clone turned up a few times. The chain is built from TRBV7-9 and TRBJ1-3; 9 bases fit TRBD1. CDR1 SEHNR and CDR2 FQNEAQ come from the germline V gene (reference sequence). CDR3 length: 15 amino acids. V lost 5 bases, J lost 2 bases, and 4 bases stayed unmatched. The CDR3 loop is CASSPQGATGNTIYF. CDR3 DNA: TGTGCCAGCAGCCCACAGGGGGCGACTGGAAACACCATATATTTT.

Here the CDR3 DNA reads TGTGCCAGCAGCCAAGATTCCCGGTACTCCTACAATGAGCAGTTCTTC. Encoded protein: CASSQDSRYSYNEQFF. The chain has TRBV3-1 (or the pseudogene TRBV3-2) and TRBJ2-1; D is ambiguous. This CDR3 spans 16 amino acids. Looked up from germline, CDR1 is LGHDT and CDR2 is YNNKEL (reference sequence). Trimming took 0 bases from V and 0 from J, leaving 9 bases between them.

J is TRBJ1-2 and V is TRBV27, with D tentatively TRBD1 (6 bases). Germline-derived CDR1 and CDR2 are MNHEY and SMNVEV (reference sequence). This CDR3 is built from 16 residues. Trimming shortened V by 3 bases and J by 4 bases, and 18 bases separated the two germline ends. CDR3: CASSFQGSYDLYGYTF. The CDR3 DNA reads as TGTGCCAGCAGTTTTCAGGGGTCATACGATCTCTATGGCTACACCTTC.

The chain joins TRBV9 to TRBJ1-2; D gene uncertain. The V gene's germline CDR1 is SGDLS and CDR2 YYNGEE. This CDR3 has 15 amino acids. V was trimmed by 4 bases and J by 0 bases, leaving 13 bases between them. The CDR3 spells CASSPSSGANYGYTF. CDR3 DNA: TGTGCCAGCAGCCCAAGTTCGGGAGCTAACTATGGCTACACCTTC.

A note on this clone: This specimen includes other DNA sequences encoding the same CDR3. The J gene is TRBJ2-3, the V gene TRBV11-2; no firm D call. Trimming pared 1 base from V and 0 bases from J, leaving 5 bases between. CDR3 length equals 14 residues. Germline V lookup: CDR1 SGHAT, CDR2 FQNNGV. CDR3 in DNA: TGTGCCAGCAGCTTAGGAGGAAGCACAGATACGCAGTATTTT. This sequence encodes CASSLGGSTDTQYF.

The chain links TRBV10-3 to TRBJ1-6; D is perhaps TRBD1 (6 bases). Germline V gives CDR1 ENHRY, CDR2 SYGVKD. This CDR3 is built from 14 residues. Between the trimmed V and J ends, which lost 6 bases and 9 bases, there was a span of 15 bases. The CDR3 nucleotides are TGTGCCATCAGCACGTCAGGGGAAGGTTCACCCCTCCACTTT. As protein: CAISTSGEGSPLHF.

With respect to this clone: A read error may account for a junction end that differs from germline. V usage is TRBV27 and J usage is TRBJ2-7, with a tentative D call TRBD2 (6 bases). This CDR3 is built from 13 residues. CDR1 MNHEY and CDR2 SMNVEV come from the germline V gene (reference sequence). The CDR3 DNA reads as TGTGCCAGCAGTCCCCTATCCGGGACTCAGAACCTCTTC. It is translated as CASSPLSGTQNLF.

The rearrangement joins TRBV6-5 to TRBJ1-2, with D possibly matching TRBD1 (5 bases). CDR3 length equals 15 residues. Trimming shortened V by 1 base and J by 3 bases, and 12 bases separated the two germline ends. Germline V CDR1 and CDR2: MNHEY, SVGAGI. In DNA, the CDR3 is TGTGCCAGCAGTTACTACCAGGGCGGTGACTATGGCTACACCTTC. Translation: CASSYYQGGDYGYTF.

The CDR3 protein is CASNSGFEAFF. CDR3 DNA sequence: TGTGCCAGCAATTCAGGCTTTGAAGCTTTCTTT. The genes are TRBV19 and TRBJ1-1; D is ambiguous. Trimming shortened V by 9 bases and J by 7 bases, and 12 bases separated the two germline ends. Looked up from germline, CDR1 is LNHDA and CDR2 is SQIVND (reference sequence). This CDR3 has 11 amino acids.

The V call is TRBV6-2 or TRBV6-3, the J call TRBJ2-5; D is perhaps TRBD2 (5 bases). V was cut by 5 bases and J by 3 bases, with 7 bases left in between. The V gene's germline CDR1 is MNHEY and CDR2 SVGEGT. This CDR3 has 12 amino acids. The CDR3 loop reads CASSPGEETQYF. The CDR3 nucleotides read TGTGCCAGCAGTCCCGGGGAAGAGACCCAGTACTTC.

V is TRBV6-1 and J is TRBJ2-7; D not certain. V lost 2 bases to trimming and J lost 2 bases, with 7 bases between them. The CDR3 has 13 residues. Germline CDR1 and CDR2: MNHNS and SASEGT. This CDR3 reads CASSERWPYEQYF. The CDR3 region has the DNA TGTGCCAGCAGTGAAAGATGGCCCTACGAGCAGTACTTC.

The chain is built from TRBV28 and TRBJ2-1; 7 bases are a match to TRBD2. Trimming at V came to 2 bases and at J to 4 bases, leaving 8 bases not matched to a gene. The CDR3 runs 16 residues. Germline V lookup: CDR1 MDHEN, CDR2 SYDVKM. CDR3 DNA sequence: TGTGCCAGCAGTTTAAGCGGAGCGGGACCGTACAATGAGCAGTTCTTC. It specifies CASSLSGAGPYNEQFF.

The V gene is TRBV24-1, the J gene TRBJ2-5; tentative D call: TRBD2 (5 bases). The CDR3 loop spans 14 amino acids. In germline, CDR1 is KGHDR, CDR2 SFDVKD. V lost 3 bases, J lost 4 bases, and 11 bases lay in between. CDR3 loop: CATSDGRSGETQYF. CDR3 DNA sequence: TGTGCCACCAGTGATGGGAGAAGTGGAGAGACCCAGTACTTC.

This chain connects TRBV28 to TRBJ1-1, with D maybe TRBD1 (6 bases). Trimming removed 5 bases at V and 11 bases at J, with 15 bases between. This CDR3 has 12 residues. Germline loops: CDR1 MDHEN, CDR2 SYDVKM. This CDR3 reads CASSTRSQGAFF. The CDR3 DNA is TGTGCCAGCAGTACACGGTCCCAGGGGGCTTTCTTT.

The chain carries TRBV12-3 or TRBV12-4 and TRBJ2-7; 8 nucleotides align to TRBD2. The CDR3 covers 13 residues. Trimming at V came to 3 bases and at J to 2 bases, leaving 0 bases not matched to a gene. This chain's CDR3 is CASSFSGAYEQYF. For the CDR3, the DNA is TGTGCCAGCAGTTTTAGCGGGGCCTACGAGCAGTACTTC.

V usage is TRBV6-5 and J usage is TRBJ1-5; D call uncertain. The V end lost 6 bases, the J end lost 0 bases, and 6 bases lay between the germline ends. Germline CDR1 reads MNHEY; CDR2 reads SVGAGI. The CDR3 consists of 13 residues. The CDR3: CASRIYSNQPQHF. The DNA of the CDR3 is TGTGCCAGCAGAATCTATAGCAATCAGCCCCAGCATTTT.